This TCR beta chain appears in the sequencing data of a study of T cell repertoires in cytomegalovirus infection. Overall study context: TCR beta signatures that were public indicated CMV infection and matching HLA type.

In the case of this clonotype: Its cognate antigen is unknown.

Study-wide findings and caveats: There were HLA-C-restricted CMV-specific TCR beta clonotypes dominating the ex vivo response. Identification of carriers of CMV plus the relevant HLA was performed using cumulative public TCR beta family frequency.

CDR1 is SEHNR, CDR2 FQNEAQ, per germline (reference sequence). V was cut by 4 bases and J by 1 base, with 11 bases left in between. The CDR3 length is 14 residues. TCRdb recomputed calls from the reads with MiXCR, one row per CDR3 protein. The sample holds 750,000 to 900,000 distinct CDR3 sequences; approximately 32% are singletons and the top ten take approximately 14%. The chain links TRBV7-9 to TRBJ2-7; D gene unclear. The receptor was derived from a human donor in good health (CMV status not recorded). Some clones in this sample may be carry-over from other donors' samples. Sequenced material: cultured CD8+ T cells from PBMCs, taken from culture after CMV antigen stimulation. The CDR3 nucleotides read TGTGCCAGCAGCTATTGGAGTCCATCCTACGAGCAGTACTTC. It translates to CASSYWSPSYEQYF.